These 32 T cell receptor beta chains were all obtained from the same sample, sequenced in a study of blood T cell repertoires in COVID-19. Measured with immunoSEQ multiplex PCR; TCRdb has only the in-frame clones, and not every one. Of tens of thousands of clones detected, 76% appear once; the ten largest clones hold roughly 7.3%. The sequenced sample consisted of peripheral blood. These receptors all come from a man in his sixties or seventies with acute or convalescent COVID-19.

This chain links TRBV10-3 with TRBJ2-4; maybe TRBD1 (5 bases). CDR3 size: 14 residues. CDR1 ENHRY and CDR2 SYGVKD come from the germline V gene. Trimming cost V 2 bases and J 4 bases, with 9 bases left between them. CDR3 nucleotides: TGTGCCATCAGTGAGGGGTCAGGGAAAAACATTCAGTACTTC. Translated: CAISEGSGKNIQYF.

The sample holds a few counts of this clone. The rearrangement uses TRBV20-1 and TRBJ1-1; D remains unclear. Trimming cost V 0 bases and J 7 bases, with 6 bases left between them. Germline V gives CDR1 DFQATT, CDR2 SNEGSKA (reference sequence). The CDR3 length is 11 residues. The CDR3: CSARDLLEAFF. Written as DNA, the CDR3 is TGCAGTGCTAGAGATCTACTTGAAGCTTTCTTT.

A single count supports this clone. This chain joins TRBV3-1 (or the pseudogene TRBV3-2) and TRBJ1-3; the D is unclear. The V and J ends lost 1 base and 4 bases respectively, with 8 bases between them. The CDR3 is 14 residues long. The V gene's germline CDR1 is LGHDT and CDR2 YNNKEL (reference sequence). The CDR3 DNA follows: TGTGCCAGCAGCCAAGGCAGGTACGGAAACACCATATATTTT. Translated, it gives CASSQGRYGNTIYF.

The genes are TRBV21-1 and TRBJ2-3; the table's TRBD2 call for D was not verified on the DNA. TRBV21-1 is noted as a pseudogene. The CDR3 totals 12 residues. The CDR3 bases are TGTGCCAGCAGCAAAGAGCGGGATACGCAGTATTTT. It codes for CASSKERDTQYF.

CDR3 loop: CASSLWGPGNQPQHF. DNA of the CDR3: TGTGCCAGCAGCTTATGGGGGCCGGGGAATCAGCCCCAGCATTTT. The chain combines TRBV7-8 with TRBJ1-5; D is perhaps TRBD1 (6 bases). Germline V CDR1 and CDR2: SGHVS, FQNEAQ. V was trimmed by 2 bases and J by 4 bases, leaving 12 bases between them. The CDR3 spans 15 residues.

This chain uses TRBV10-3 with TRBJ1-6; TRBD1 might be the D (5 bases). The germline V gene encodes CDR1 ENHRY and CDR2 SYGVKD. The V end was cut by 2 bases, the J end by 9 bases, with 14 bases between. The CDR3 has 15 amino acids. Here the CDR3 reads CAISEGASAISPLHF. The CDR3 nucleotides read TGTGCCATCAGTGAGGGGGCCTCGGCGATTTCACCCCTCCACTTT.

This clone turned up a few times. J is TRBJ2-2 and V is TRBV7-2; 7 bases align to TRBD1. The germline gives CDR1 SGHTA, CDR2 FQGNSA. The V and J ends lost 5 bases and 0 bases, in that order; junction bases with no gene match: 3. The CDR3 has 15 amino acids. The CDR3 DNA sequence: TGTGCCAGCAGCCTTGGACAGGCGAACACCGGGGAGCTGTTTTTT. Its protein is CASSLGQANTGELFF.

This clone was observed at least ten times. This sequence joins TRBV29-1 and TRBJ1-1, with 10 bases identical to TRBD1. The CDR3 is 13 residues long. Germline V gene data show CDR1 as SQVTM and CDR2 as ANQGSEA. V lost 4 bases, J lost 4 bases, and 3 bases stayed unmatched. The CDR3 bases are TGCAGCGTTGCGGACAGGGGGTTCACTGAAGCTTTCTTT. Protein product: CSVADRGFTEAFF.

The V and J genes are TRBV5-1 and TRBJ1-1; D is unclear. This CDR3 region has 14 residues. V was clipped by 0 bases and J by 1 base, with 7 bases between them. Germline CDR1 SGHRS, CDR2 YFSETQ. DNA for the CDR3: TGCGCCAGCAGCTTGGGGGCACCGAACACTGAAGCTTTCTTT. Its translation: CASSLGAPNTEAFF.

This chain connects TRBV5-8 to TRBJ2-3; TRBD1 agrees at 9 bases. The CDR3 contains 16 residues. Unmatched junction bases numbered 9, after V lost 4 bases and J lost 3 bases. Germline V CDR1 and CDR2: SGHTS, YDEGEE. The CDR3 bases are TGTGCCAGCAGCGGAGGGACAGGGTTTACGACAGATACGCAGTATTTT. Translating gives CASSGGTGFTTDTQYF.

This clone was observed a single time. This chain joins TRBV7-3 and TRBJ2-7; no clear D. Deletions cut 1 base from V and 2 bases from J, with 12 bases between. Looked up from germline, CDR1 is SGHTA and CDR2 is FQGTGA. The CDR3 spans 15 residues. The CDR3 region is CASSLNPGPPYEQYF. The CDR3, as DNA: TGTGCCAGCAGCTTAAATCCGGGTCCACCCTACGAGCAGTACTTC. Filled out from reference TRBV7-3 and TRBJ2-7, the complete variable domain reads GAGVSQTPSNKVTEKGKYVELRCDPISGHTALYWYRQSLGQGPEFLIYFQGTGAADDSGLPNDRFFAVRPEGSVSTLKIQRTERGDSAVYLCASSLNPGPPYEQYFGPGTRLTVT.

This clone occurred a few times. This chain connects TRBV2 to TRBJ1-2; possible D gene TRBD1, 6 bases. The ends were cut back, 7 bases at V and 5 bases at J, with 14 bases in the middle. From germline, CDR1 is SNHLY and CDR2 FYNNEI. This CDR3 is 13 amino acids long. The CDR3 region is CASKDSRTYGYTF. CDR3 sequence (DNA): TGTGCCAGCAAGGACAGTCGAACGTATGGCTACACCTTC.

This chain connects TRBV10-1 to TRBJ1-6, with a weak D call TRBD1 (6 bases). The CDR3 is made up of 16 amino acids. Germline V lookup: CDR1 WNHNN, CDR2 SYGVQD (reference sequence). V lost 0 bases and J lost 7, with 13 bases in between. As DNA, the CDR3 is TGCGCCAGCAGTGAGTCGGGGGCCCGGAGCAATTCACCCCTCCACTTT. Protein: CASSESGARSNSPLHF.

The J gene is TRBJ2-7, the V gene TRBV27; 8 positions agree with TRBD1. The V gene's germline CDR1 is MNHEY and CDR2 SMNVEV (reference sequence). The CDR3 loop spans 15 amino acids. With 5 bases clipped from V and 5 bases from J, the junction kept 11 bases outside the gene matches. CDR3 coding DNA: TGTGCCAGCAGTCCCGACAGGGGATATTTCAACGAGCAGTACGTC. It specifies CASSPDRGYFNEQYV.

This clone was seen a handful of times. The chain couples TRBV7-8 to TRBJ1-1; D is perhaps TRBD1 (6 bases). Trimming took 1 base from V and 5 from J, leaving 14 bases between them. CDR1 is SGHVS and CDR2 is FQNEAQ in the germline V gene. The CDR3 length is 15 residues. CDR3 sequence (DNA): TGTGCCAGCAGCTTAGTACCCAGGGGTAAGACTGAAGCTTTCTTT. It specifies CASSLVPRGKTEAFF.

In DNA, the CDR3 is TGCGCCAGCAGCCTGTCTCCAGCGGGAGCCAATGAGCAGTTCTTC. This codes for CASSLSPAGANEQFF. The chain uses TRBV4-1 and TRBJ2-1, with 8 bases fitting TRBD2. CDR3 length equals 15 residues. Germline-derived CDR1 and CDR2 are MGHRA and YSYEKL. After removal of 4 bases from V and 6 bases from J, the junction contained 8 bases not matched to a gene.

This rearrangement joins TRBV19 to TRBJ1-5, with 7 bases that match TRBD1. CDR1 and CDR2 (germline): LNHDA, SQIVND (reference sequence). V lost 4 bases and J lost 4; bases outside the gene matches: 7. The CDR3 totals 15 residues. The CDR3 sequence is CASSTQGGENQPQHF. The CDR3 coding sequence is TGTGCCAGTAGTACTCAGGGGGGCGAGAATCAGCCCCAGCATTTT.

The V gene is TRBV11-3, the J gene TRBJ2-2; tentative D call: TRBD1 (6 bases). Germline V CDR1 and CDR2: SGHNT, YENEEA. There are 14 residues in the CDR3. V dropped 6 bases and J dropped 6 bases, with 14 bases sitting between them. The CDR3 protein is CASSYNTGPGELFF. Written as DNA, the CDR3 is TGTGCCAGCAGTTATAATACAGGGCCCGGGGAGCTGTTTTTT.

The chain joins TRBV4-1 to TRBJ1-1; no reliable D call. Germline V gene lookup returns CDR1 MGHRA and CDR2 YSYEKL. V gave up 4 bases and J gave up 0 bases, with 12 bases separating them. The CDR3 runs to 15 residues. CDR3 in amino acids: CASSLQQNMNTEAFF. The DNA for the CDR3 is TGCGCCAGCAGCCTACAACAGAACATGAACACTGAAGCTTTCTTT.

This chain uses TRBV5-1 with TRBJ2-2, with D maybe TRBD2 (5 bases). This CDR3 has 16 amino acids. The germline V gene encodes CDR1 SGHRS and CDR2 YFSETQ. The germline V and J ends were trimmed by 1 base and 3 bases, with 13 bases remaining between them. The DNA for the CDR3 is TGCGCCAGCAGCTTGTTAGTATCGAGGGACACCGGGGAGCTGTTTTTT. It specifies CASSLLVSRDTGELFF.

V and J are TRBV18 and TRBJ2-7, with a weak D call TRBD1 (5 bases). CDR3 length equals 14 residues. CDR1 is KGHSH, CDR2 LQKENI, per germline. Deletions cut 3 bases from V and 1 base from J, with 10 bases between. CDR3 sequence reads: CASSPVDRSYEQYF. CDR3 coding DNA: TGTGCCAGCTCACCGGTTGACAGATCCTACGAGCAGTACTTC.

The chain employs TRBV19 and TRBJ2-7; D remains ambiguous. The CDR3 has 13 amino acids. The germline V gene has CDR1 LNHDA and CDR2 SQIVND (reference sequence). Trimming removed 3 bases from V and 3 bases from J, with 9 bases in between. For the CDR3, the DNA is TGTGCCAGTAGTATTACTGGTAGCTACGAGCAGTACTTC. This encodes CASSITGSYEQYF.

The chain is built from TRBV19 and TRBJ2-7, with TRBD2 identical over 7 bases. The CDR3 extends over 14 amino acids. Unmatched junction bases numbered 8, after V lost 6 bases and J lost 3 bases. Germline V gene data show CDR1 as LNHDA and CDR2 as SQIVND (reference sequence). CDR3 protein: CASSRDWEGYEQYF. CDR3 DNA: TGTGCCAGTAGCAGGGATTGGGAGGGCTACGAGCAGTACTTC.

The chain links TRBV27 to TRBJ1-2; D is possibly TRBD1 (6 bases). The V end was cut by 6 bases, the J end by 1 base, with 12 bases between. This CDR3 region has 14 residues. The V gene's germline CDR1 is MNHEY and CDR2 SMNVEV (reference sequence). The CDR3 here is CASRMDSYNYGYTF. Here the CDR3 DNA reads TGTGCCAGCAGGATGGACAGCTATAACTATGGCTACACCTTC.

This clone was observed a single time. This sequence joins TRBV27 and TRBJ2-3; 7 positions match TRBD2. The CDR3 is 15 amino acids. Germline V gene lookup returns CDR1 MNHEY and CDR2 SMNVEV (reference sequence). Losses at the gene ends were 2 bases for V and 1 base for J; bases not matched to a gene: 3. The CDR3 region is CASSLSGRGTDTQYF. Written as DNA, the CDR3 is TGTGCCAGCAGTTTAAGTGGGAGGGGCACAGATACGCAGTATTTT.

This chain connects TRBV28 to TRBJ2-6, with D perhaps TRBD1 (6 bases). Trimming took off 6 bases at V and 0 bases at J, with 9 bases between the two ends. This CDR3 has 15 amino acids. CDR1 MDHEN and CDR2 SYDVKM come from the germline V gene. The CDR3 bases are TGTGCCAGCAGCGGACAGAACTCTGGGGCCAACGTCCTGACTTTC. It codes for CASSGQNSGANVLTF.

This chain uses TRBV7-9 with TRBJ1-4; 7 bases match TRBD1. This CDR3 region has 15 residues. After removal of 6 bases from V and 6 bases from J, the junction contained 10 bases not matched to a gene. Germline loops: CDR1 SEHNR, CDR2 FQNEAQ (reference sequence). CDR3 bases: TGTGCCAGCAGTCCGACCGGACAGGCACATGAAAAACTGTTTTTT. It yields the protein CASSPTGQAHEKLFF.

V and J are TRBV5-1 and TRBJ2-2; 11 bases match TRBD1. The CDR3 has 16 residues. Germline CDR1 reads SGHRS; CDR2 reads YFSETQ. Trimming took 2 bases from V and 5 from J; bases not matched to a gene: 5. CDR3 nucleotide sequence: TGCGCCAGCAGCTTCGCGGGACAGGGGGAGACCGGGGAGCTGTTTTTT. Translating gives CASSFAGQGETGELFF.

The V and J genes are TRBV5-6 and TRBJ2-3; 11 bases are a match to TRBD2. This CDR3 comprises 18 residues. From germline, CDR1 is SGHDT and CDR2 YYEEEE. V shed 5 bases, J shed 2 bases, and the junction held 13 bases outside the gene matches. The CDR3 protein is CASRFEVGLAEFTDTQYF. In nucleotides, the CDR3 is TGTGCCAGCAGGTTTGAGGTGGGACTAGCGGAGTTCACAGATACGCAGTATTTT. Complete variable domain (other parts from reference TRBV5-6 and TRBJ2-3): DAGVTQSPTHLIKTRGQQVTLRCSPKSGHDTVSWYQQALGQGPQFIFQYYEEEERQRGNFPDRFSGHQFPNYSSELNVNALLLGDSALYLCASRFEVGLAEFTDTQYFGPGTRLTVL.

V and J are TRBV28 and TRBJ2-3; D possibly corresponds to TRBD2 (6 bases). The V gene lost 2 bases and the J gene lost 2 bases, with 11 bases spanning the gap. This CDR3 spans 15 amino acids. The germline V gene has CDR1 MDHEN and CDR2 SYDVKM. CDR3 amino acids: CASSLPGGSTDTQYF. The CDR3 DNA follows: TGTGCCAGCAGTTTACCTGGGGGGTCCACAGATACGCAGTATTTT.

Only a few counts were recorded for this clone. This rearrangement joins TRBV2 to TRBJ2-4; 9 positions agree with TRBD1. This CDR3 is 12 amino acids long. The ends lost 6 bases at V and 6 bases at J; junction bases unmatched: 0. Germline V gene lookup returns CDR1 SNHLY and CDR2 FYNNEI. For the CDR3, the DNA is TGTGCCAGCAGGGGACAGGGAAACATTCAGTACTTC. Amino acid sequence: CASRGQGNIQYF.

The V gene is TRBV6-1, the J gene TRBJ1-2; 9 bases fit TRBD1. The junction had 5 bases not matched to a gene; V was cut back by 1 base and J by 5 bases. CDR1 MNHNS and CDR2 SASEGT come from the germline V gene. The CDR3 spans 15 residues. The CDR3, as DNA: TGTGCCAGCAGTGAAGGACAGGGGGGAATTTATGGCTACACCTTC. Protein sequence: CASSEGQGGIYGYTF.